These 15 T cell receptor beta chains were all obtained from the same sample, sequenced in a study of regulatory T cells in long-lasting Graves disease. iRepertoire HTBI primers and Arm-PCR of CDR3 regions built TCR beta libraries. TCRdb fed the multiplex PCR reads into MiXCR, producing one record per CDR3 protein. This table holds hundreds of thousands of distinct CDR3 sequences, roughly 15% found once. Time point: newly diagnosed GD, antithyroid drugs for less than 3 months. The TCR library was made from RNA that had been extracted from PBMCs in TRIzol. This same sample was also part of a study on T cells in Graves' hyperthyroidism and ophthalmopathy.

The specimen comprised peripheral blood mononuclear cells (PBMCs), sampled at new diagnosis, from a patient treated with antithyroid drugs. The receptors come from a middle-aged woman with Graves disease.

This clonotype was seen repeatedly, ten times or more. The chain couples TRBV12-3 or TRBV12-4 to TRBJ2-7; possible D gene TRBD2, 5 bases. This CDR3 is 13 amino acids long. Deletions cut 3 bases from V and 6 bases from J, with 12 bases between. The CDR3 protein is CASSLRLAGEQYF. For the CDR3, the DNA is TGTGCCAGCAGTTTGAGACTCGCGGGCGAGCAGTACTTC.

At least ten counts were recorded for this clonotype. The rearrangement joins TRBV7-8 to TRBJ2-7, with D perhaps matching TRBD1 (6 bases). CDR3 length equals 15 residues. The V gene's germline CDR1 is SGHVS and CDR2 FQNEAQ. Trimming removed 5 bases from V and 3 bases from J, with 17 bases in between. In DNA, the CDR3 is TGTGCCAGCAGCCCCAGTAGACAGGCATTCTACGAGCAGTACTTC. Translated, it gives CASSPSRQAFYEQYF.

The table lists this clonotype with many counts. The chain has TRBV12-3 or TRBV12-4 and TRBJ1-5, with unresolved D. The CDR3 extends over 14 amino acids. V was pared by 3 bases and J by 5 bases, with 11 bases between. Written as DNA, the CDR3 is TGTGCCAGCAGTTTCATGGGCAGTGATCAGCCCCAGCATTTT. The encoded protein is CASSFMGSDQPQHF.

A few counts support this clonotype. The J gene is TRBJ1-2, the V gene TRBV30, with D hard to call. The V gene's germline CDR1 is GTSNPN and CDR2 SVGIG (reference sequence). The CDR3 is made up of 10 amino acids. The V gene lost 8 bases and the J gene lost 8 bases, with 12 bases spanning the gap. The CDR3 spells CATDWRGYTF. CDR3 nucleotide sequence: TGTGCCACGGATTGGAGGGGCTACACCTTC.

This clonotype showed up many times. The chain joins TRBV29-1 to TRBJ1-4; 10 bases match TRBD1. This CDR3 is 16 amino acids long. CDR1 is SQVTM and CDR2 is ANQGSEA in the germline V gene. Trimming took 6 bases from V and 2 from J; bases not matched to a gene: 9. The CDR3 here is CSVETGGFGTNEKLFF. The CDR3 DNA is TGCAGCGTGGAGACAGGGGGCTTCGGGACTAATGAAAAACTGTTTTTT.

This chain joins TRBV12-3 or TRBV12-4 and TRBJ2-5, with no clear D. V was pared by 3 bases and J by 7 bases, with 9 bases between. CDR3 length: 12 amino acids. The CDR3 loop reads CASSFFGATQYF. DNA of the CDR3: TGTGCCAGCAGTTTTTTCGGAGCGACCCAGTACTTC.

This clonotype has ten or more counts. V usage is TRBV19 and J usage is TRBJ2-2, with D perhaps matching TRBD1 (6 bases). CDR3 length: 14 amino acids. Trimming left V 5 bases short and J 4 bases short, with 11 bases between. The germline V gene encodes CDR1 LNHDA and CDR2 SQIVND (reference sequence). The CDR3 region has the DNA TGTGCCAGTAGTCCCTACAGGGTCACCGGGGAGCTGTTTTTT. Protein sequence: CASSPYRVTGELFF.

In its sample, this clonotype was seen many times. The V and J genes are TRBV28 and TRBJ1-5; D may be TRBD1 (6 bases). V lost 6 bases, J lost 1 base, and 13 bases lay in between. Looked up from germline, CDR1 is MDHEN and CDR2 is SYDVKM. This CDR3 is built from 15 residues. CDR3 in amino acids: CASSPTGSSNQPQHF. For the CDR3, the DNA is TGTGCCAGCAGCCCGACAGGTTCCAGCAATCAGCCCCAGCATTTT.

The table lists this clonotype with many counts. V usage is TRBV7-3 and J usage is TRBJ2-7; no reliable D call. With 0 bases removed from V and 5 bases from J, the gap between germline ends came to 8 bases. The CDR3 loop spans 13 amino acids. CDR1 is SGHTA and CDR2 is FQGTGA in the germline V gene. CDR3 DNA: TGTGCCAGCAGCTTAACCCCCAAGGACGAGCAGTACTTC. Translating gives CASSLTPKDEQYF.

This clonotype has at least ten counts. The CDR3 coding sequence is TGTGCCAGCAGTTCCGGGCTTCATACGCAGTATTTT. Amino acid sequence: CASSSGLHTQYF. The chain joins TRBV12-3 or TRBV12-4 to TRBJ2-3; D gene unclear. The CDR3 has 12 residues. Trimming removed 4 bases from V and 7 bases from J, with 9 bases in between.

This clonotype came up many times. CDR3 nucleotides: TGTGCCAGCAGTTACCGTTCTGAGACAGTAAGAGGCACAGATACGCAGTATTTT. It is translated as CASSYRSETVRGTDTQYF. The V gene is TRBV6-2 or TRBV6-3, the J gene TRBJ2-3; perhaps TRBD1 as D (5 bases). This CDR3 contains 18 residues. Trimming shortened V by 2 bases and J by 1 base, and 19 bases separated the two germline ends. Germline V gene lookup returns CDR1 MNHEY and CDR2 SVGEGT.

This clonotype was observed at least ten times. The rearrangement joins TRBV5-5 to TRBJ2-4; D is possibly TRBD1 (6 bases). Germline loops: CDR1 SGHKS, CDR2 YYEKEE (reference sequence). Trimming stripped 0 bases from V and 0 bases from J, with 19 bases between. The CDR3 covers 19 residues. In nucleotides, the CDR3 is TGTGCCAGCAGCTTGGATCGACGGACAGTCACTCAAGCCAAAAACATTCAGTACTTC. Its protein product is CASSLDRRTVTQAKNIQYF.

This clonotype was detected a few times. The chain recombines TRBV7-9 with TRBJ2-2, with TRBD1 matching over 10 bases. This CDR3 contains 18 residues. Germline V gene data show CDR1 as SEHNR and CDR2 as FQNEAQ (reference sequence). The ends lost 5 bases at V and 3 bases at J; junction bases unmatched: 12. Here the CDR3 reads CASSHQRIGTGDTGELFF. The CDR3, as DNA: TGTGCCAGCAGCCACCAGAGAATCGGGACAGGGGACACCGGGGAGCTGTTTTTT.

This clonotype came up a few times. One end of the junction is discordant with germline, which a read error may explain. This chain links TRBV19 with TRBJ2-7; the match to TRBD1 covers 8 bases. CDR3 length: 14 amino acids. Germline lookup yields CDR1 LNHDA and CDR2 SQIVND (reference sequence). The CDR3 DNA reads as TGTGCCGGTAGTGGGACAGGTGGTCCCTACGAGCAGTACTTC. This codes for CAGSGTGGPYEQYF.

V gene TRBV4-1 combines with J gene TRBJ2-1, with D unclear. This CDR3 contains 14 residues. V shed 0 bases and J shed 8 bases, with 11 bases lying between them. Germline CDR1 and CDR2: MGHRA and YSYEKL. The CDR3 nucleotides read TGCGCCAGCAGCCAAGAAGCATTACCCGATGAGCAGTTCTTC. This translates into CASSQEALPDEQFF.